Listed below are T cell receptor beta chains from one sample, sequenced in a study of OX40 agonist ivuxolimab in advanced cancers. The repertoire was sequenced with immunoSEQ multiplex PCR; TCRdb's copy has only in-frame clones and lacks some. The sample includes 30,000 or so clones, over 90% of them seen just once. The material was CD4+ or CD8+ T cells sorted from blood, obtained in a trial of the OX40 agonist ivuxolimab. These receptors came from an adult with an advanced solid tumor such as melanoma, head and neck, liver or kidney cancer. CDR3s include the opening cysteine and the closing phenylalanine or tryptophan. D genes are given only for firm matches. Some rows mark clone size as missing; the rest say once, few, many or name a class of expanded clone.

j_call d_call clone_size v_call cdr3_nt cdr3_aa
TRBJ1-2 TRBD1 - TRBV6-5 TGTGCCAGCAGTTACTTGGGGGACAGGGGGCCGAGGGGCTACACCTTC CASSYLGDRGPRGYTF
TRBJ2-3 TRBD2 - TRBV7-3 TGTGCCAGCAGCTTAACGGGGCTAGCGGGAGACCCAGATACGCAGTATTTT CASSLTGLAGDPDTQYF
TRBJ2-1 TRBD2 - TRBV5-1 TGCGCCAGCAGCACCGGGACTAGCGATTACAATGAGCAGTTCTTC CASSTGTSDYNEQFF
TRBJ2-1 TRBD2 - TRBV7-9 TGTGCCAGCAGCCCACGAGCAGAGGTTAGCGGGGGCCTACCCAATGAGCAGTTCTTC CASSPRAEVSGGLPNEQFF
TRBJ1-1 - few TRBV29-1 TGCAGCGTTGAAGGTACTTTATACACTGAAGCTTTCTTT CSVEGTLYTEAFF
TRBJ2-7 TRBD2 - TRBV14 TGTGCCAGCAGCCAATTTCGGGGGGATTCATTCTCCGAGCAGTACTTC CASSQFRGDSFSEQYF
TRBJ2-5 - - TRBV9 TGTGCCAGCACCGGTTCGGGGGGCTTAGGAGAGACCCAGTACTTC CASTGSGGLGETQYF
TRBJ2-1 - - TRBV7-9 TGTGCCAGCAGCTCGGACAGGACTATTCCCTACAATGAGCAGTTCTTC CASSSDRTIPYNEQFF
TRBJ2-7 TRBD2 - TRBV12-5 TGTGCTAGTGGTTTGACACAGATGACTAGCGGGGGCTCCTACGAGCAGTACTTC CASGLTQMTSGGSYEQYF
TRBJ2-1 TRBD1 - TRBV6-1 TGTGCCAGCACCCGGAGACAGGGTAGCTACAATGAGCAGTTCTTC CASTRRQGSYNEQFF
TRBJ1-1 - few TRBV20-1 TGCAGTGCCCAGTTTATCTCTGAAGCTTTCTTT CSAQFISEAFF
TRBJ2-3 - - TRBV6-5 TGTGCCAGCAGTTACTCTAGGAGGGGGCAAGATACGCAGTATTTT CASSYSRRGQDTQYF
TRBJ2-1 - - TRBV19 TGTGCCAGTAGCCAATACAATGAGCAGTTCTTC CASSQYNEQFF
TRBJ2-1 - - TRBV9 TGTGCCAGCAGCCACTCTCGGGGGTCAGTGGGAGGTGAGCAGTTCTTC CASSHSRGSVGGEQFF
TRBJ2-3 - few TRBV7-9 TGTGCCGGGGAGGCGAGCGGAGAAGATACGCAGTATTTT CAGEASGEDTQYF
TRBJ1-1 - - TRBV6-4 TGTGCCAGCAGTGATGGTAGAGGGGGGAACACTGAAGCTTTCTTT CASSDGRGGNTEAFF
TRBJ2-7 TRBD1 - TRBV6-5 TGTGCCAGCAGTGGGACAGGGACCTACGAGCAGTACTTC CASSGTGTYEQYF
TRBJ2-3 TRBD2 - TRBV9 TGTGCCAGCAGCGGGCCTCTAGCGGGGGGCACAGATACGCAGTATTTT CASSGPLAGGTDTQYF
TRBJ2-3 TRBD2 - TRBV11-1 TGTGCCAGCAGCGCAGGACTAGCGGAGCCCACAGATACGCAGTATTTT CASSAGLAEPTDTQYF
TRBJ2-7 - - TRBV29-1 TGCAGCGTTGTCGACCTGGACAGAGCTTCCTACGAGCAGTACTTC CSVVDLDRASYEQYF
TRBJ1-4 - - TRBV27 TGTGCCAGCAGTCCCAGTCCGGGGACTAATGAAAAACTGTTTTTT CASSPSPGTNEKLFF
TRBJ1-2 - - TRBV7-2 TGTGCCAGCAGCTCCCTCGCGGGGAGGTTTCACTATGGCTACACCTTC CASSSLAGRFHYGYTF
TRBJ2-7 TRBD2 - TRBV9 TGTGCCAGCAGCGTAGGGGAGGGAGCTTACGAGCAGTACTTC CASSVGEGAYEQYF
TRBJ2-7 TRBD1 - TRBV27 TGTGCCAGCTTGTCCGGGACAGGAGGCGAGCAGTACTTC CASLSGTGGEQYF
TRBJ2-7 - - TRBV5-1 TGCGCCAGCAGCTTGGCTGGGGAATACGAGCAGTACTTC CASSLAGEYEQYF
TRBJ1-4 - - TRBV30 TGTGCCTGGAGGTCCATCGCGGAGGGGCCCTTTTGG CAWRSIAEGPFW
TRBJ2-1 - - TRBV27 TGTGCCAGCAGTTTAGATAGTAGATCCTACAATGAGCAGTTCTTC CASSLDSRSYNEQFF
TRBJ2-6 TRBD1 - TRBV6-4 TGTGCCAGCAGTGACATTGGACAGGGGTCTGGGGCCAACGTCCTGACTTTC CASSDIGQGSGANVLTF
TRBJ2-3 TRBD2 - TRBV10-3 TGTGCCATCATGGCGGGAGAAGATACGCAGTATTTT CAIMAGEDTQYF
TRBJ2-7 - - TRBV7-9 TGTGCCAGCAGCTTAGGGGCCAACGAGCAGTACTTC CASSLGANEQYF
TRBJ2-7 - few TRBV19 TGTGCCACCGCCCTCCGTCCTGGGGGGTACGAGCAGTACTTC CATALRPGGYEQYF
TRBJ2-2 - - TRBV15 TGTGCCACCAGCAGAGTGCCAGATAACACCGGGGAGCTGTTTTTT CATSRVPDNTGELFF
TRBJ2-2 - - TRBV7-8 TGTGCCAGCGGCATAGGACAGCCGAACACCGGGGAGCTGTTTTTT CASGIGQPNTGELFF
TRBJ2-3 - - TRBV7-2 TGTGCCAGCAGCTCAGGTATTTCCACAGATACGCAGTATTTT CASSSGISTDTQYF
TRBJ2-1 - once TRBV4-1 TGCGCCAGCAGCCAAGTGGGGAATGAGCAGTTCTTC CASSQVGNEQFF
TRBJ1-1 - - TRBV6-6 TGTGCCAGCAGTCTACAGGGATCGATGAACACTGAAGCTTTCTTT CASSLQGSMNTEAFF
TRBJ1-1 - once TRBV28 TGTGCCAGCAGTTTACCCGACCGCCTCCGGGCCCGTAGGGACACTGAAGCTTTCTTT CASSLPDRLRARRDTEAFF
TRBJ2-2 - - TRBV4-3 TGCGCCAGCAGCCCTGAGCGCTTGGTCGGGGAGCTGTTTTTT CASSPERLVGELFF
TRBJ2-1 TRBD2 - TRBV27 TGTGCCAGCAGTTTCCCGTCATTGGGCGGGGGGTACAATGAGCAGTTCTTC CASSFPSLGGGYNEQFF
TRBJ2-7 TRBD1 - TRBV19 TGTGCCAGTAGCTCCCAGACAGGGACCTACGAGCAGTACTTC CASSSQTGTYEQYF
TRBJ1-2 - - TRBV28 TGTGCCAGCACCTCCGCAGCCTATGGCTACACCTTC CASTSAAYGYTF
TRBJ2-1 TRBD1 once TRBV11-2 TGTGCCAGCAGCTCTCTGTATGGGACAGGGAACGATGAGCAGTTCTTC CASSSLYGTGNDEQFF
TRBJ2-2 TRBD2 - TRBV7-9 TGTGCCAGCAGCTTAATAGCGGGAGGGCCCCCCGGGGAGCTGTTTTTT CASSLIAGGPPGELFF
TRBJ2-1 - - TRBV19 TGTGCCAGTAGCGCCACAGGGAGCTCCTACAATGAGCAGTTCTTC CASSATGSSYNEQFF
TRBJ1-4 TRBD1 - TRBV6-1 TGTGCCAGCAGTGAAAAGGCACAGGGGGCAACTAATGAAAAACTGTTTTTT CASSEKAQGATNEKLFF
TRBJ2-7 - - TRBV5-6 TGTGCCAGCAGCTTAGGGGGGCAGGGAGGGAACGAGCAGTACTTC CASSLGGQGGNEQYF
TRBJ2-2 - - TRBV6-4 TGTGCCAGCAGTGACTGGACCACCGGGGAGCTGTTTTTT CASSDWTTGELFF
TRBJ2-7 TRBD2 - TRBV28 TGTGCCAGCAGTTTAAAGACTAGCGGTCCGCAAGGAAGTTCTTACTTC CASSLKTSGPQGSSYF
TRBJ1-2 TRBD1 - TRBV27 TGTGCCAGCAGGGGATCCGGGACAGGGTTCTATGGCTACACCTTC CASRGSGTGFYGYTF
TRBJ1-1 - - TRBV13 TGTGCCAGCAGCTTAGCGGGGGAAGTCATGAACACTGAAGCTTTCTTT CASSLAGEVMNTEAFF
TRBJ2-3 - - TRBV10-3 TGTGCCATCAGAGGGGGGACTAGCACAGATACGCAGTATTTT CAIRGGTSTDTQYF
TRBJ2-7 - - TRBV19 TGTGCCAGTAGTATTGGGTCTCCGGGGCCCTCCTACGAGCAGTACTTC CASSIGSPGPSYEQYF
TRBJ2-7 - - TRBV11-2 TGTGCCAGCAGCTTAAGTATCGTGCAGTTATACGAGCAGTACTTC CASSLSIVQLYEQYF
TRBJ2-7 - - TRBV14 TGTGCCAGCAGCCAAAATGGGGCAGGGGACGAGCAGTACTTC CASSQNGAGDEQYF
TRBJ1-2 - - TRBV12-5 TGTGCTAGTGGTTTGCCCGACCCGGAGACAGAGGGCTACACCTTC CASGLPDPETEGYTF
TRBJ2-7 - medium-sized TRBV11-2 TGTGCCAGCAGCTTAGTTCCCACCTACGAGCAGTACTTC CASSLVPTYEQYF